This T cell receptor beta chain was observed in a study of cytomegalovirus exposure and HLA in healthy donors. It was with 60 Vbeta and 13 Jbeta primers that the PCR ran. Assay: immunoSEQ multiplex PCR; the TCRdb copy retains only in-frame clones and omits some. There are 90,000 to 130,000 clones in the sample; roughly four fifths occur only once, and approximately 23% lies in the top ten. Losses at the gene ends were 1 base for V and 1 base for J; bases not matched to a gene: 13. The CDR3 consists of 19 residues. From germline, CDR1 is MNHEY and CDR2 SMNVEV (reference sequence). The chain combines TRBV27 with TRBJ1-5; 7 bases line up with TRBD1. This receptor was taken from a man aged 25-40 years in good health and CMV-seropositive. Source material: PBMCs. The CDR3 DNA reads TGTGCCAGCAGTTTATACGCGGGGTTTGCAGGGGGGAGCAATCAGCCCCAGCATTTT. Amino acids: CASSLYAGFAGGSNQPQHF.